The sequence of this T cell receptor beta chain was determined in a study of early T cells in non-severe SARS-CoV-2 infection. Overall study context: Chains were unpaired, as sequencing was done on bulk RNA from unsorted whole blood. Study-wide findings and caveats: The matching step, a VDJdb search, favored anti-spike CD8 responses and missed private and CD4 specificities.

The CDR3 has 17 amino acids. The J segment lost 4 bases and the V segment lost 0 bases, leaving 9 bases of the junction unmatched. The germline CDR1 and CDR2 sequences are SGHAT and FQNNGV. With regard to this clonotype: What it binds is unknown.

Individual cDNA molecules were tagged with unique molecular identifiers, the study reported. Via MiXCR, TCRdb re-called the 5' RACE reads, giving one row per CDR3 protein. The table lists 86,000 or so distinct CDR3 sequences, about 14% of them singletons, with roughly 3.1% in the top ten. The sample comprised whole blood. V gene TRBV11-2 combines with J gene TRBJ2-1, with 7 positions matching TRBD2. The sequence came from an adult who was a healthcare worker with PCR-confirmed SARS-CoV-2 infection or an uninfected control (not recorded which). This CDR3 reads CASSLDSSLAAYNEQFF. The CDR3, as DNA: TGTGCCAGCAGCTTAGATTCGTCGCTAGCGGCTTACAATGAGCAGTTCTTC.